This T cell receptor beta chain was sequenced during a study of blood T cell repertoires in COVID-19. In the source study's methods: Reference gene primer amplification yielded estimated nucleated cell counts. Sequenced by immunoSEQ multiplex PCR; TCRdb stores in-frame clones only, minus some. V and J calls and clone size come straight from that table; D and trimming were deduced from the DNA. This repertoire shows just over 250,000 clones, about 81% found once; its top ten account for roughly 4%. This clone was seen just once. Germline CDR1 LGHNA, CDR2 YNFKEQ. The trim removed 2 bases at V and 3 bases at J, leaving 6 bases unmatched. This CDR3 has 16 amino acids.

The TCR originated in a man aged 25 to 40 with acute COVID-19. What was sequenced was PBMCs or T cells enriched from blood (not recorded which). The V gene is TRBV4-2, the J gene TRBJ2-2; 7 nucleotides line up with TRBD2. The CDR3 nucleotides read TGTGCCAGCAGCCAAATGGTGGCGGGAGACACCGGGGAGCTGTTTTTT. Its protein product is CASSQMVAGDTGELFF.